The next 5 T cell receptor beta chains were all read from a single sample in a study of blood T cell repertoires in COVID-19. Repertoires were generated with immunoSEQ multiplex PCR, while TCRdb's copy carries only in-frame clones and drops some. The sample consists of almost 400,000 clones, over 75% of them appearing once. The sequenced material came from PBMCs or T cells enriched from blood (not recorded which). The receptors originated from a woman aged 25-40 years with acute COVID-19.

This clone has just one count. The J gene is TRBJ2-1, the V gene TRBV5-1, with TRBD2 matching over 9 bases. CDR3 length: 16 residues. Germline CDR1 is SGHRS and CDR2 is YFSETQ. With V trimmed by 1 base and J by 2 bases, 4 bases remained unmatched. The CDR3 nucleotides are TGCGCCAGCAGCTTGCTAGCGGGGCGCGCCTACAATGAGCAGTTCTTC. Its translation is CASSLLAGRAYNEQFF. Full variable domain (rest looked up from reference TRBV5-1 and TRBJ2-1): KAGVTQTPRYLIKTRGQQVTLSCSPISGHRSVSWYQQTPGQGLQFLFEYFSETQRNKGNFPGRFSGRQFSNSRSEMNVSTLELGDSALYLCASSLLAGRAYNEQFFGPGTRLTVL.

This chain links TRBV7-9 with TRBJ1-2; D ambiguous. Germline V gene lookup returns CDR1 SEHNR and CDR2 FQNEAQ (reference sequence). V lost 5 bases to trimming and J lost 6 bases, with 10 bases between them. The CDR3 is 12 residues long. Here the CDR3 DNA reads TGTGCCAGCAGCCCCCAGGAGGATGGCTACACCTTC. It yields the protein CASSPQEDGYTF. Filled out from reference TRBV7-9 and TRBJ1-2, the complete variable domain reads DTGVSQNPRHKITKRGQNVTFRCDPISEHNRLYWYRQTLGQGPEFLTYFQNEAQLEKSRLLSDRFSAERPKGSFSTLEIQRTEQGDSAMYLCASSPQEDGYTFGSGTRLTVV.

In DNA form, the CDR3 reads TGTGCCAGTAGTATAGGGGGGACCTGGGACAGCTATAGCAATCAGCCCCAGCATTTT. It encodes CASSIGGTWDSYSNQPQHF. The chain combines TRBV19 with TRBJ1-5; the match to TRBD1 covers 7 bases. The CDR3 is made up of 19 amino acids. V lost 1 base and J lost 0; bases outside the gene matches: 12. Germline V lookup: CDR1 LNHDA, CDR2 SQIVND (reference sequence).

This chain's CDR3 is CASSFDRDSFNSYTF. The CDR3 nucleotides read TGTGCCAGCAGCTTTGACCGGGACTCCTTTAATTCCTACACCTTC. J is TRBJ1-2 and V is TRBV7-3, with D possibly matching TRBD1 (5 bases). The CDR3 extends over 15 amino acids. V was pared by 3 bases and J by 10 bases, with 21 bases between. The germline gives CDR1 SGHTA, CDR2 FQGTGA.

The chain carries TRBV2 and TRBJ1-2; no firm D call. Germline CDR1 reads SNHLY; CDR2 reads FYNNEI. This CDR3 is built from 14 residues. V lost 3 bases and J lost 4, with 12 bases in between. DNA for the CDR3: TGTGCCAGCAGTGAGGTCGGGAGTTTCTATGGCTACACCTTC. Encoded protein: CASSEVGSFYGYTF.